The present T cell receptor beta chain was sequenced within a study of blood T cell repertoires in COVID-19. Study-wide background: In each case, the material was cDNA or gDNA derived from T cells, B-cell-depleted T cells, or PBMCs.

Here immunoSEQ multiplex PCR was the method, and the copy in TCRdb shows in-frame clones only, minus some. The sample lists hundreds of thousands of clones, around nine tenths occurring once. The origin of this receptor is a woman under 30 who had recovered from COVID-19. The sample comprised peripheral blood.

The CDR3 DNA reads TGTGCCAGCAGTTACTCCGGACTTGGAGCGCAAGAGACCCAGTACTTC. Amino acids: CASSYSGLGAQETQYF. The chain couples TRBV6-2 or TRBV6-3 to TRBJ2-5, with a possible D match to TRBD2 (5 bases). Per the germline V gene, CDR1 is MNHEY and CDR2 is SVGEGT. CDR3 length: 16 residues. V lost 0 bases and J lost 2, with 13 bases in between.